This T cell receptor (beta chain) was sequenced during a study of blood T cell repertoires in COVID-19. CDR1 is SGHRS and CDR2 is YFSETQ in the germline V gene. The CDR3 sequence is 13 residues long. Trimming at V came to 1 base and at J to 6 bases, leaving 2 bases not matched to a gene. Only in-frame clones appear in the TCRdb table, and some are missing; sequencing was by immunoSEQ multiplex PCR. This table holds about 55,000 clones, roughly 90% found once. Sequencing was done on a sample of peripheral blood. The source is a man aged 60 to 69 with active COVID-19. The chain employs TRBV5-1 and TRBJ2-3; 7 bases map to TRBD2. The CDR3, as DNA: TGCGCCAGCAGCTTGCAACTAGCGGATACGCAGTATTTT. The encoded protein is CASSLQLADTQYF.